A single T cell receptor beta chain is shown here with its context. Its cognate antigen is unknown. The donors were members of the roughly 120-subject validation cohort (separate from the roughly 670-subject first cohort). This sample was taken from a study of cytomegalovirus exposure and HLA in healthy donors. Findings and caveats of the study: Usually a TCR sequence was rare, but some public TCRs were found in many donors. It was found in a later analysis that first-cohort TCR clusters tended to co-occur in the 90 to 150 validation repertoires.

Profiled with immunoSEQ multiplex PCR; TCRdb holds only in-frame clones, not every one. The table lists a few hundred thousand clones, about nine tenths of them singletons. This CDR3 comprises 11 residues. Germline V gene lookup returns CDR1 SGHNT and CDR2 YENEEA. Between the trimmed V and J ends, which lost 3 bases and 5 bases, there was a span of 3 bases. This chain connects TRBV11-3 to TRBJ2-3; D is unresolved. This clonotype was sampled from a woman in her late teens or twenties in good health and CMV-seronegative. Material: PBMCs. In nucleotides, the CDR3 is TGTGCCAGCAGCTTCCGAGATACGCAGTATTTT. Translating gives CASSFRDTQYF.